This entry features one T cell receptor (beta chain) sequence. Antigen specificity is unknown. This sample stems from a study of cytomegalovirus exposure and HLA in healthy donors. PCR employed 60 Vbeta and 13 Jbeta primers. Assay used: immunoSEQ multiplex PCR; TCRdb lists only in-frame clones, some missing. The data contain more than 80,000 clones, 71% of them singletons. General study findings and limits: Reports showed the classifier diagnosing cytomegalovirus status with high specificity and sensitivity.

The germline CDR1 and CDR2 sequences are MDHEN and SYDVKM. Unmatched junction bases numbered 9, after V lost 2 bases and J lost 6 bases. The CDR3 runs to 15 residues. The sequencing sample was made of PBMCs. The chain carries TRBV28 and TRBJ2-7; TRBD2 aligns across 8 bases. The clonotype originates from a female donor in good health and CMV-seronegative. The CDR3 region is CASSLGGGSGTEQYF. In DNA, the CDR3 is TGTGCCAGCAGTTTAGGGGGGGGTAGCGGGACCGAGCAGTACTTC. Together with reference TRBV28 and TRBJ2-7, the CDR3 gives the full variable domain: DVKVTQSSRYLVKRTGEKVFLECVQDMDHENMFWYRQDPGLGLRLIYFSYDVKMKEKGDIPEGYSVSREKKERFSLILESASTNQTSMYLCASSLGGGSGTEQYFGPGTRLTVT.